This T cell receptor (beta chain) was found in a study of blood T cells in healthy people across ages. Whole-study context: Roughly one uniquely barcoded beta molecule per two T cells was captured.

Alongside a J-beta primer mix, a sample-barcoded 5' primer served in a second PCR lasting about 7 to 12 cycles. TCRdb independently ran MiXCR on the 5' RACE reads; one entry per CDR3 protein. The sample holds about 1.4 million distinct CDR3 sequences; roughly 64% are singletons and the top ten take about 6.3%. V gave up 0 bases and J gave up 3 bases; unmatched junction bases: 10. The CDR3 length is 18 residues. CDR1 LGHNA and CDR2 YSLEER come from the germline V gene. The chain couples TRBV4-3 to TRBJ2-4; 8 bases line up with TRBD2. This TCR was recovered from a man aged 18 to 29 in good health. The sample taken for sequencing was blood. Here the CDR3 DNA reads TGCGCCAGCAGCCAAGAAAGGGGAGCGGGAGCGGTCAAAAACATTCAGTACTTC. Amino acid sequence: CASSQERGAGAVKNIQYF.